The 23 T cell receptor beta chains given below trace back to one sample, sequenced in a study of blood T cell repertoires in COVID-19 (dated by TCRdb to 2020 to 2022). Libraries came from the immunoSEQ multiplex PCR assay. TCRdb re-hosts the immuneACCESS table, in-frame sequences only. Its copies lack some clones; in the studies checked, an unresolved V gene accounts for under half of them, and the cause for the rest is not known. This sample comprises a few hundred thousand clones, 80% to 90% of them detected only once. Over 2% of the sample goes to the ten largest clones. Material: peripheral blood. The receptors originated from a woman aged 50 to 60 with acute or convalescent COVID-19.

This clone occurred a few times. The chain recombines TRBV27 with TRBJ1-1, with TRBD1 matching 7 bases. Germline CDR1 MNHEY, CDR2 SMNVEV (reference sequence). The CDR3 extends over 12 amino acids. V was clipped by 4 bases and J by 4 bases; unmatched bases: 0. The CDR3 sequence is CASSSGGTEAFF. DNA of the CDR3: TGTGCCAGCAGTTCAGGGGGCACTGAAGCTTTCTTT.

This clone is a singleton in its sample. The rearrangement uses TRBV24-1 and TRBJ1-3; possibly TRBD1 for D (5 bases). V was shortened by 5 bases and J by 0 bases, with 19 bases between the two germline ends. The CDR3 is made up of 18 amino acids. The germline CDR1 and CDR2 sequences are KGHDR and SFDVKD. DNA for the CDR3: TGTGCCACCAGTGCCGGGGCGGGGAGGGGTCCCTCTGGAAACACCATATATTTT. This gives the protein CATSAGAGRGPSGNTIYF.

The chain recombines TRBV4-3 with TRBJ2-3; D gene ambiguous. The CDR3 has 16 amino acids. Trimming removed 1 base at V and 0 bases at J, with 11 bases between. Germline CDR1 and CDR2: LGHNA and YSLEER. Here the CDR3 reads CASSQGQQTSTDTQYF. As DNA, the CDR3 is TGCGCCAGCAGCCAAGGTCAGCAGACTAGCACAGATACGCAGTATTTT.

This chain connects TRBV19 to TRBJ2-3; D unclear. Looked up from germline, CDR1 is LNHDA and CDR2 is SQIVND (reference sequence). The CDR3 has 16 residues. The germline V and J ends were trimmed by 4 bases and 0 bases, with 14 bases remaining between them. The CDR3 loop is CASSKQRYASTDTQYF. CDR3 nucleotide sequence: TGTGCCAGTAGTAAGCAGAGGTATGCTAGCACAGATACGCAGTATTTT.

V gene TRBV11-2 combines with J gene TRBJ2-7, with D possibly being TRBD1 (6 bases). With 4 bases removed from V and 3 bases from J, the gap between germline ends came to 10 bases. Germline loops: CDR1 SGHAT, CDR2 FQNNGV. The CDR3 runs 13 residues. Written as DNA, the CDR3 is TGTGCCAGCAGCTCCGGACAGCACTACGAGCAGTACTTC. Encoded protein: CASSSGQHYEQYF. The complete variable domain, with remaining parts taken from reference TRBV11-2 and TRBJ2-7, reads EAGVAQSPRYKIIEKRQSVAFWCNPISGHATLYWYQQILGQGPKLLIQFQNNGVVDDSQLPKDRFSAERLKGVDSTLKIQPAKLEDSAVYLCASSSGQHYEQYFGPGTRLTVT.

J is TRBJ2-6 and V is TRBV10-3, with D unresolved. Trimming shortened V by 3 bases and J by 2 bases, and 8 bases separated the two germline ends. This CDR3 region has 15 residues. Germline CDR1 and CDR2: ENHRY and SYGVKD. CDR3 amino acids: CAISDWLAGANVLTF. DNA for the CDR3: TGTGCCATCAGTGACTGGCTAGCTGGGGCCAACGTCCTGACTTTC.

The chain links TRBV4-3 to TRBJ2-7; possibly TRBD2 for D (6 bases). This CDR3 region has 14 residues. The ends were cut back, 2 bases at V and 7 bases at J, with 15 bases in the middle. Germline CDR1 reads LGHNA; CDR2 reads YSLEER. The CDR3 region is CASSQSRGRWEQYF. CDR3 coding DNA: TGCGCCAGCAGCCAATCGAGAGGGAGGTGGGAGCAGTACTTC.

The rearrangement uses TRBV4-1 and TRBJ1-1; TRBD1 matches 9 bases. This CDR3 contains 15 residues. CDR1 and CDR2 (germline): MGHRA, YSYEKL. Unmatched junction bases numbered 8, after V lost 3 bases and J lost 6 bases. CDR3 coding DNA: TGCGCCAGCAGCCAGAAGGGACAGGGAGGTCCTGAAGCTTTCTTT. Amino acids: CASSQKGQGGPEAFF.

The chain combines TRBV3-1 (or the pseudogene TRBV3-2) with TRBJ1-1, with TRBD1 matching over 10 bases. From germline, CDR1 is LGHDT and CDR2 YNNKEL (reference sequence). The CDR3 covers 12 residues. Trimming removed 8 bases from V and 4 bases from J; junction bases left unmatched: 1. As DNA, the CDR3 is TGTGCCAGCGGACAGGGGGGCACTGAAGCTTTCTTT. This codes for CASGQGGTEAFF.

This chain links TRBV6-5 with TRBJ1-1, with a weak D call TRBD1 (6 bases). Germline CDR1 reads MNHEY; CDR2 reads SVGAGI. CDR3 length: 14 residues. Deletions cut 8 bases from V and 4 bases from J, with 17 bases between. CDR3 region: CASPYPARGTEAFF. The CDR3 DNA follows: TGTGCCAGCCCCTACCCCGCCAGGGGCACTGAAGCTTTCTTT.

The rearrangement uses TRBV18 and TRBJ1-3, with D unresolved. V shed 6 bases and J shed 3 bases, with 12 bases lying between them. The CDR3 is made up of 14 amino acids. Germline CDR1 KGHSH, CDR2 LQKENI. In DNA, the CDR3 is TGTGCCAGCTCCCCCATCAGGCTTGGAAACACCATATATTTT. It translates to CASSPIRLGNTIYF.

This clone was picked up one time. The genes are TRBV11-2 and TRBJ2-1; 7 positions agree with TRBD2. Germline CDR1 is SGHAT and CDR2 is FQNNGV. This CDR3 comprises 13 residues. Trimming cost V 0 bases and J 13 bases; bases outside gene matches: 6. CDR3 sequence: CASSLDWLAEQFF. In nucleotides, the CDR3 is TGTGCCAGCAGCTTAGATTGGCTAGCGGAACAGTTCTTC.

The chain couples TRBV5-1 to TRBJ1-2, with TRBD1 matching 7 bases. J was trimmed by 7 bases and V by 4 bases; bases with no gene match: 7. The V gene's germline CDR1 is SGHRS and CDR2 YFSETQ. The CDR3 has 13 residues. CDR3 bases: TGCGCCAGCAGCGAGTTTTCAGGGGGTGGCTACACCTTC. It specifies CASSEFSGGGYTF.

The chain recombines TRBV3-1 (or the pseudogene TRBV3-2) with TRBJ2-3; tentatively, D is TRBD1 (6 bases). Per germline, CDR1 LGHDT and CDR2 YNNKEL (reference sequence). V shed 4 bases and J shed 3 bases, with 8 bases lying between them. The CDR3 consists of 13 residues. The CDR3 nucleotides are TGTGCCAGCAGCCCTAGGGGGACAGATACGCAGTATTTT. It is translated as CASSPRGTDTQYF.

The rearrangement uses TRBV6-1 and TRBJ2-5; D not resolved. CDR1 is MNHNS, CDR2 SASEGT, per germline. V shed 0 bases and J shed 9 bases, with 5 bases lying between them. This CDR3 comprises 11 residues. The CDR3 nucleotides are TGTGCCAGCAGTGAAGCTACTGCCCAGTACTTC. Residues: CASSEATAQYF.

The chain links TRBV4-1 to TRBJ2-5, with 14 bases matching TRBD2. The V and J ends lost 5 bases and 1 base, in that order; junction bases with no gene match: 3. Germline-derived CDR1 and CDR2 are MGHRA and YSYEKL. The CDR3 covers 16 residues. CDR3 DNA: TGCGCCAGCAGCTTCGGACTAGCGGGGGGCCAAGAGACCCAGTACTTC. It codes for CASSFGLAGGQETQYF.

The rearrangement uses TRBV5-6 and TRBJ2-1, with 7 positions matching TRBD2. This CDR3 region has 18 residues. The J segment lost 4 bases and the V segment lost 4 bases, leaving 17 bases of the junction unmatched. CDR1 SGHDT and CDR2 YYEEEE come from the germline V gene. The CDR3 sequence is CASSPLGGGGLPYNEQFF. The CDR3 region has the DNA TGTGCCAGCAGCCCCCTAGGTGGGGGAGGGTTGCCGTACAATGAGCAGTTCTTC. The complete variable domain, with remaining parts taken from reference TRBV5-6 and TRBJ2-1, reads DAGVTQSPTHLIKTRGQQVTLRCSPKSGHDTVSWYQQALGQGPQFIFQYYEEEERQRGNFPDRFSGHQFPNYSSELNVNALLLGDSALYLCASSPLGGGGLPYNEQFFGPGTRLTVL.

The chain couples TRBV6-2 or TRBV6-3 to TRBJ1-5, with 9 positions matching TRBD1. The CDR3 sequence is 20 residues long. V lost 4 bases, J lost 0 bases, and 16 bases stayed unmatched. Germline loops: CDR1 MNHEY, CDR2 SVGEGT. The CDR3 DNA reads TGTGCCAGCAGTTCCAACGGGGACAGGGCGCGCCCTTATAGCAATCAGCCCCAGCATTTT. Its protein is CASSSNGDRARPYSNQPQHF.

J is TRBJ1-5 and V is TRBV7-8; D is possibly TRBD1 (5 bases). From germline, CDR1 is SGHVS and CDR2 FQNEAQ. This CDR3 has 17 amino acids. The V gene lost 2 bases and the J gene lost 2 bases, with 16 bases spanning the gap. The CDR3 loop is CASSLFRDFEGNQPQHF. DNA for the CDR3: TGTGCCAGCAGCTTATTCAGGGACTTTGAAGGCAATCAGCCCCAGCATTTT.

CDR3 region: CASSLGGVDTQYF. CDR3 DNA sequence: TGTGCCAGCAGCTTGGGGGGGGTGGATACGCAGTATTTT. This sequence joins TRBV5-4 and TRBJ2-3; possible D gene TRBD2, 6 bases. The germline V gene encodes CDR1 SGHNT and CDR2 YYREEE (reference sequence). Trimming removed 0 bases from V and 6 bases from J, with 8 bases in between. This CDR3 contains 13 residues.

V usage is TRBV6-5 and J usage is TRBJ1-1; the match to TRBD1 covers 9 bases. The CDR3 has 11 amino acids. The V gene end was trimmed by 7 bases and the J gene end by 11 bases; junction bases not matched to a gene: 5. Germline loops: CDR1 MNHEY, CDR2 SVGAGI. The CDR3 DNA reads TGTGCCAGCATTACCGGGACAGGGGCTTTCTTT. Residues: CASITGTGAFF.

This chain connects TRBV12-3 or TRBV12-4 to TRBJ1-2; D not resolved. V was pared by 6 bases and J by 5 bases, with 10 bases between. This CDR3 has 12 amino acids. CDR3 bases: TGTGCCAGCAGCCGACAAGAATATGGCTACACCTTC. Its protein is CASSRQEYGYTF.

The rearrangement links TRBV11-2 to TRBJ2-1; a possible D gene is TRBD2 (5 bases). There are 16 residues in the CDR3. Per germline, CDR1 SGHAT and CDR2 FQNNGV. Deletions cut 2 bases from V and 0 bases from J, with 11 bases between. The CDR3 DNA follows: TGTGCCAGCAGCTTAATAACGGGAAGCTCCTACAATGAGCAGTTCTTC. Translating it yields CASSLITGSSYNEQFF.